This passage covers 27 T cell receptor beta chains from one sample sequenced in a study of tumor and adjacent non-tumor tissue in lung cancer (dated 2018 in TCRdb). Library generation was performed with multiplex PCR. The listed sequencing device is Illumina HiSeq 2500. TCRbeta libraries were constructed through three rounds of nested PCR with primers (Table S4) according to protocols adapted from ARM-PCR. TCRdb reworked the public reads: Q25 trimming with fastp, MiXCR clone assembly, productive beta chains retained. One record per CDR3 amino acid sequence lists the most common genes and DNA. This sample comprises about 110,000 distinct CDR3 sequences, more than 60% of them detected only once. The ten largest clones add up to around a third of the sample. RNA was isolated from bulk unsorted tissue, and RNA quality was assessed with a NanoDrop ND-1000 and an Agilent 2100. Sample: lung tumor tissue. Receptors were obtained from a woman in her sixties with non-small cell lung cancer.

Remarks on this clonotype: The junction departs from the called germline gene at one end, perhaps through a read error. The rearrangement uses TRBV6-1 and TRBJ2-1, with 7 nucleotides matching TRBD2. The germline CDR1 and CDR2 sequences are MNHNS and SASEGT. This CDR3 contains 15 residues. The CDR3 DNA reads TGTGTCAGCAGCGGATCCGGGACTATTTACAATGAGCAGTTCTTC. Translated, it gives CVSSGSGTIYNEQFF.

The J gene is TRBJ2-1, the V gene TRBV6-5, with 10 bases aligning to TRBD2. Germline CDR1 reads MNHEY; CDR2 reads SVGAGI. This CDR3 is 16 amino acids long. V gave up 7 bases and J gave up 6 bases; unmatched junction bases: 12. The CDR3 loop is CASINGMERGGNEQFF. For the CDR3, the DNA is TGTGCCAGCATCAACGGTATGGAGCGGGGGGGCAATGAGCAGTTCTTC.

This clonotype was detected only once. Being one base from a much bigger clone, this may be a read error. The rearrangement links TRBV6-2 or TRBV6-3 to TRBJ2-3; the D gene is possibly TRBD1 (8 bases). Germline values: CDR1 MNHEY, CDR2 SVGEGT. Trimming cost V 4 bases and J 5 bases, with 16 bases left between them. This CDR3 has 15 residues. CDR3 amino acids: CASSSQGGRGDTQYF. DNA of the CDR3: TGTGCCAGCAGTTCACAGGGGGGGCGAGGAGATACGCAGTATTTT.

With regard to this clonotype: A much larger clone lies one base from this, so it may be a read error. The chain couples TRBV4-3 to TRBJ2-2; D assignment may be TRBD1 or TRBD2 (6 bases each). Germline V gene lookup returns CDR1 LGHNA and CDR2 YSLEER. This CDR3 has 16 amino acids. This chain's CDR3 is CASSPGGTRNTGGLFF. The DNA of the CDR3 is TGCGCCAGCAGCCCAGGAGGGACACGGAACACCGGGGGGCTGTTTTTT.

This clonotype appeared once. The junction departs from the called germline gene at one end, perhaps through a read error. The gene calls are TRBV11-2 and TRBJ2-7, with a tentative D call TRBD1 (5 bases). The germline V gene encodes CDR1 SGHAT and CDR2 FQNNGV. The CDR3 spans 15 residues. The CDR3 nucleotides are TGTGACAGCAGCTTAGTGCAGTTAAGGGGCTACGAGCAGTACTTC. Translation: CDSSLVQLRGYEQYF.

This clonotype was recorded a few times. This may stem from a read error, because a much larger clone lies one nucleotide away. The chain is built from TRBV20-1 and TRBJ1-1, with a tentative D call TRBD1 (5 bases). Per germline, CDR1 DFQATT and CDR2 SNEGSKA (reference sequence). V was pared by 5 bases and J by 4 bases, with 14 bases between. The CDR3 length is 13 residues. The CDR3 coding sequence is TGCAGTGCTCAGGACGGGGGGGGCACTGAAGCTTTCTTT. Amino acid sequence: CSAQDGGGTEAFF.

The chain carries TRBV9 and TRBJ2-5; D possibly corresponds to TRBD2 (5 bases). The germline V gene encodes CDR1 SGDLS and CDR2 YYNGEE. V gave up 1 base and J gave up 4 bases, with 11 bases separating them. This CDR3 comprises 14 residues. The CDR3 reads CASSVSGMGETQYF. The CDR3 DNA reads TGTGCCAGCAGCGTATCGGGGATGGGAGAGACCCAGTACTTC.

A remark on this clonotype: This could be a read error, since a much larger clone is one nucleotide away. The V gene is TRBV6-1, the J gene TRBJ2-5; D call uncertain. Trimming removed 7 bases from V and 2 bases from J, with 11 bases in between. The CDR3 extends over 13 amino acids. CDR1 is MNHNS, CDR2 SASEGT, per germline. CDR3 amino acids: CASNETVQETQYF. CDR3 nucleotides: TGTGCCAGCAATGAGACTGTTCAAGAGACCCAGTACTTC.

As regards this clonotype: This sequence may be a read error, since a much larger clone differs from it by one base. This rearrangement joins TRBV6-1 to TRBJ1-1; TRBD1 aligns across 8 bases. The length of the CDR3 is 15 residues. Per germline, CDR1 MNHNS and CDR2 SASEGT. CDR3 bases: TGTGCCAGCAGTCTGGGGACAGGCATGAAGACTGAAGCTTTCTTT. This translates into CASSLGTGMKTEAFF.

V is TRBV2 and J is TRBJ2-5, with 7 bases aligning to TRBD2. There are 13 residues in the CDR3. Germline loops: CDR1 SNHLY, CDR2 FYNNEI. The ends lost 6 bases at V and 9 bases at J; junction bases unmatched: 10. The DNA for the CDR3 is TGTGCCAGCAGGGGACTATTGACAGTGGCCCAGTACTTC. It specifies CASRGLLTVAQYF.

This clonotype appeared once. The junction does not match germline at one end; this may be a read error. The chain employs TRBV6-5 and TRBJ2-3; no clear D gene. Per the germline V gene, CDR1 is MNHEY and CDR2 is SVGAGI. The CDR3 extends over 13 amino acids. This chain's CDR3 is CASSYTDTDTHYF. CDR3 nucleotide sequence: TGTGCCAGCAGTTACACAGACACAGATACGCACTATTTT.

Regarding this clonotype: A much larger clone is a single base away; this may be a read error. This chain joins TRBV20-1 and TRBJ2-1; no clear D gene. CDR1 DFQATT and CDR2 SNEGSKA come from the germline V gene (reference sequence). The CDR3 is 15 residues long. Here the CDR3 reads CSAPKSQSINNERFF. CDR3 bases: TGCAGTGCACCAAAGAGTCAGTCTATAAACAATGAGCGGTTCTTC.

V is TRBV6-2 or TRBV6-3 and J is TRBJ2-1; 7 bases fit TRBD1. V trimming: 6 bases; J trimming: 3 bases; junction bases outside the gene matches: 8. This CDR3 region has 15 residues. Germline assignment: CDR1 MNHEY and CDR2 SVGEGT. The CDR3 nucleotides read TGTGCCAGCAGCCCTACATGGGACAGCTACAATGAGCAGTTCTTC. It specifies CASSPTWDSYNEQFF.

This chain connects TRBV4-1 to TRBJ1-1, with a possible D match to TRBD1 (5 bases). V was pared by 1 base and J by 6 bases, with 9 bases between. CDR1 is MGHRA, CDR2 YSYEKL, per germline. The CDR3 sequence is 13 residues long. DNA of the CDR3: TGCGCCAGCAGCCAAGCCAGGGCATCTGAAGCTTTCTTT. It specifies CASSQARASEAFF.

As to this clonotype: In this CDR3 the conserved last residue, phenylalanine or tryptophan, is missing, so a read error is likely. The rearrangement uses TRBV4-1 and TRBJ1-2; D possibly corresponds to TRBD1 (5 bases). The CDR3 loop spans 15 amino acids. The germline V gene encodes CDR1 MGHRA and CDR2 YSYEKL. V lost 1 base and J lost 2, with 11 bases in between. The CDR3: CASSQGVRGNYGYTI. CDR3 bases: TGCGCCAGCAGCCAAGGGGTAAGGGGAAACTATGGCTACACCATC.

This clonotype was seen a few times. This clone may be a read error of a much larger clone one base away. No conserved phenylalanine or tryptophan is present at the end of the CDR3, so a read error is the likely explanation. The chain has TRBV6-1 and TRBJ2-1; D ambiguous. Germline V gene sequence: CDR1 MNHNS, CDR2 SASEGT. This CDR3 comprises 10 residues. Trimming pared 8 bases from V and 7 bases from J, leaving 6 bases between. CDR3: CASVRNEQFL. The CDR3 DNA sequence: TGTGCCAGCGTAAGAAATGAGCAGTTCTTA.

This clonotype was counted ten times or more. The DNA of the CDR3 is TGTGCCAGCAGACCTCCCGGGGGGACACGAAACACCATATATTTT. Protein: CASRPPGGTRNTIYF. The rearrangement links TRBV28 to TRBJ1-3, with D perhaps TRBD1 (6 bases). This CDR3 contains 15 residues. Germline V gene lookup returns CDR1 MDHEN and CDR2 SYDVKM. V lost 6 bases, J lost 5 bases, and 17 bases lay in between.

This clonotype appeared a single time. The junction differs from germline at one of its ends, possibly a read error. The chain uses TRBV11-2 and TRBJ2-6; TRBD1 aligns across 7 bases. The CDR3 runs to 16 residues. Germline loops: CDR1 SGHAT, CDR2 FQNNGV. CDR3 residues: CTSTQTGIMGANVLTF. Here the CDR3 DNA reads TGTACCAGCACCCAGACAGGGATAATGGGGGCCAACGTCCTGACTTTC.

Concerning this clonotype: Given a much more abundant clone one base away, this may be a read error. The DNA of the CDR3 is TGTGCCAGCAGCTTAGGGCAGCGAATGTACAATGAGCAGTTCTTC. Translated, it gives CASSLGQRMYNEQFF. The gene calls are TRBV11-2 and TRBJ2-1; D ambiguous. Germline lookup yields CDR1 SGHAT and CDR2 FQNNGV. V lost 1 base to trimming and J lost 4 bases, with 11 bases between them. The CDR3 loop spans 15 amino acids. Combining the CDR3 with reference TRBV11-2 and TRBJ2-1 gives the whole variable domain EAGVAQSPRYKIIEKRQSVAFWCNPISGHATLYWYQQILGQGPKLLIQFQNNGVVDDSQLPKDRFSAERLKGVDSTLKIQPAKLEDSAVYLCASSLGQRMYNEQFFGPGTRLTVL.

On this clonotype itself: One end of the junction does not line up with germline, which may come from a read error. V is TRBV28 and J is TRBJ1-1; possibly TRBD1 for D (5 bases). CDR1 and CDR2 from the germline V gene are MDHEN and SYDVKM. The CDR3 runs 14 residues. As DNA, the CDR3 is TGTGCCAGCACCACGGGGGGAATGAACACTAAAGCTTTCTTT. This sequence encodes CASTTGGMNTKAFF.

Details on this clonotype: Germline is not matched at one junction end, which may reflect a read error. V usage is TRBV4-1 and J usage is TRBJ1-4; D remains ambiguous. The CDR3 loop spans 16 amino acids. Germline assignment: CDR1 MGHRA and CDR2 YSYEKL. The CDR3 here is CASSQERTVANEKLFF. The CDR3 nucleotides read TGCGCCAGCAGTCAAGAACGAACAGTCGCTAATGAAAAACTGTTTTTT.

Concerning this clonotype itself: Since the CDR3 does not end with the conserved phenylalanine or tryptophan, this likely comes from a read error. CDR3: CASSLYIGGGYNEQFL. The CDR3, as DNA: TGTGCCAGCAGCTTATATATCGGGGGGGGGTACAATGAGCAGTTCCTC. The gene calls are TRBV13 and TRBJ2-1; 8 bases align to TRBD2. Unmatched junction bases numbered 7, after V lost 2 bases and J lost 4 bases. From germline, CDR1 is PRHDT and CDR2 FYEKMQ (reference sequence). The CDR3 has 16 amino acids.

The gene calls are TRBV5-8 and TRBJ2-1; the match to TRBD1 covers 7 bases. Trimming removed 0 bases from V and 5 bases from J; junction bases left unmatched: 5. The CDR3 spans 15 residues. Germline loops: CDR1 SGHTS, CDR2 YDEGEE. The CDR3 reads CASSLGRDSHNEQFF. CDR3 in DNA: TGTGCCAGCAGCTTGGGTCGGGACAGCCACAATGAGCAGTTCTTC. Based on the CDR3 plus reference TRBV5-8 and TRBJ2-1, the full variable domain is EAGVTQSPTHLIKTRGQQATLRCSPISGHTSVYWYQQALGLGLQFLLWYDEGEERNRGNFPPRFSGRQFPNYSSELNVNALELEDSALYLCASSLGRDSHNEQFFGPGTRLTVL.

Points on this clonotype: A read error may explain this, as a much larger clone is one base away. The genes are TRBV20-1 and TRBJ2-7, with TRBD2 matching over 8 bases. Germline CDR1 DFQATT, CDR2 SNEGSKA (reference sequence). This CDR3 comprises 14 residues. The junction had 15 bases not matched to a gene; V was cut back by 7 bases and J by 7 bases. This CDR3 reads CSVPGGACGSEQYF. CDR3 sequence (DNA): TGCAGTGTCCCGGGGGGGGCTTGTGGGAGTGAGCAGTACTTC.

This clonotype was seen a single time. The junction departs from the called germline gene at one end, perhaps through a read error. The chain is built from TRBV11-3 and TRBJ2-3; 7 bases fit TRBD1. This CDR3 has 14 residues. The germline V gene has CDR1 SGHNT and CDR2 YENEEA. The CDR3 loop reads CESSFVRGTDTQCF. As DNA, the CDR3 is TGTGAAAGCAGCTTTGTCAGGGGGACAGATACGCAGTGTTTT.

In the case of this clonotype: Mismatch with germline at one junction end may stem from a read error. This chain links TRBV11-2 with TRBJ1-1; D is unresolved. CDR3 size: 15 residues. CDR1 is SGHAT, CDR2 FQNNGV, per germline. The CDR3 protein is CASSLDWVGNTEAYF. Here the CDR3 DNA reads TGTGCCAGCAGCTTAGATTGGGTGGGAAACACTGAAGCTTACTTT.

Notes on this clonotype: Possible read error: a much larger clone is one base away. The chain couples TRBV29-1 to TRBJ2-2, with TRBD2 matching over 7 bases. CDR1 and CDR2 from the germline V gene are SQVTM and ANQGSEA. The CDR3 totals 14 residues. V shed 7 bases, J shed 0 bases, and the junction held 5 bases outside the gene matches. This CDR3 is CSAMGLTNTGELFF. The CDR3 nucleotides read TGCAGCGCCATGGGACTAACGAACACCGGGGAGCTGTTTTTT.